These 32 T cell receptor beta chains were all obtained from the same sample, sequenced in a study of T cells after yellow fever vaccination. TCRdb processed the 5' RACE reads anew with MiXCR; each CDR3 protein has one entry. The sample holds about 370,000 distinct CDR3 sequences, around 10% seen once. The sample here was PBMCs, taken on the day of the first yellow fever vaccination. Receptor source: a man younger than 35 who received the YFV17D yellow fever vaccine.

In this sample, this clonotype turned up a few times. V is TRBV5-4 and J is TRBJ2-3; D unclear. V lost 2 bases, J lost 4 bases, and 11 bases lay in between. This CDR3 is 14 amino acids long. Germline CDR1 SGHNT, CDR2 YYREEE (reference sequence). In nucleotides, the CDR3 is TGTGCCAGCAGCTTAACGTATTCCCCAGATACGCAGTATTTT. Protein sequence: CASSLTYSPDTQYF.

This clonotype has a handful of counts. The chain uses TRBV16 and TRBJ1-1, with no clear D. The CDR3 loop spans 13 amino acids. V was cut by 4 bases and J by 0 bases, with 6 bases left in between. Per the germline V gene, CDR1 is KGHSY and CDR2 is FQNENV. As DNA, the CDR3 is TGTGCCAGCAGCCCGACAATGAACACTGAAGCTTTCTTT. This codes for CASSPTMNTEAFF.

This clonotype has a handful of counts. This chain uses TRBV20-1 with TRBJ2-5, with D hard to call. CDR3 length: 15 amino acids. Trimming cost V 0 bases and J 3 bases, with 14 bases left between them. The germline CDR1 and CDR2 sequences are DFQATT and SNEGSKA (reference sequence). The CDR3 loop reads CSARDIAPREETQYF. CDR3 in DNA: TGCAGTGCTAGAGATATAGCCCCCCGGGAAGAGACCCAGTACTTC.

This clonotype came up a few times. This chain connects TRBV2 to TRBJ1-6, with D unclear. CDR1 and CDR2 from the germline V gene are SNHLY and FYNNEI. Trimming stripped 4 bases from V and 7 bases from J, with 14 bases between. The CDR3 spans 15 residues. The CDR3 loop is CASSGAARGNSPLHF. CDR3 sequence (DNA): TGTGCCAGCAGTGGGGCGGCCAGAGGAAATTCACCCCTCCACTTT.

Ten or more counts support this clonotype. One end of the junction varies from germline; a read error may be responsible. The rearrangement uses TRBV7-7 and TRBJ2-5; weak D call: TRBD1 (6 bases). Germline CDR1 and CDR2: SSHAT and FNYEAQ (reference sequence). This CDR3 has 18 residues. This CDR3 reads CASSLGIGQSSAQETQYF. CDR3 DNA: TGTGCTAGCAGCTTAGGGATCGGACAGTCTTCGGCCCAAGAGACCCAGTACTTC.

The rearrangement uses TRBV18 and TRBJ1-4; possible D gene TRBD1, 5 bases. Per germline, CDR1 KGHSH and CDR2 LQKENI. The CDR3 runs to 14 residues. Trimming removed 3 bases from V and 6 bases from J, with 11 bases in between. CDR3 nucleotides: TGTGCCAGCTCACCGCGTATGGGGGATGAAAAACTGTTTTTT. Its translation: CASSPRMGDEKLFF.

This clonotype has a handful of counts. This chain links TRBV21-1 with TRBJ1-2. TRBV21-1 is annotated as a pseudogene. CDR3 length equals 13 residues. The CDR3 sequence: CASSKSSGARYTF. CDR3 sequence (DNA): TGTGCCAGCAGCAAATCTTCGGGAGCTCGGTACACCTTC.

The V call is TRBV5-4, the J call TRBJ2-5, with 9 bases lining up with TRBD2. V lost 0 bases to trimming and J lost 2 bases; unmatched junction nucleotides: 5. CDR3 length: 16 amino acids. CDR1 and CDR2 from the germline V gene are SGHNT and YYREEE (reference sequence). CDR3 residues: CASSLASGVAQETQYF. Written as DNA, the CDR3 is TGTGCCAGCAGCTTGGCTAGCGGGGTAGCACAAGAGACCCAGTACTTC.

This clonotype was seen only a few times. The rearrangement joins TRBV5-1 to TRBJ2-2, with TRBD2 matching 13 bases. Trimming cost V 3 bases and J 5 bases; bases outside gene matches: 4. Germline CDR1 is SGHRS and CDR2 is YFSETQ. This CDR3 region has 16 residues. The CDR3 DNA follows: TGCGCCAGCAGCTCTGGACTAGCGGGGGATACCGGGGAGCTGTTTTTT. Translated: CASSSGLAGDTGELFF.

The V and J genes are TRBV27 and TRBJ2-1, with unresolved D. The germline gives CDR1 MNHEY, CDR2 SMNVEV (reference sequence). The CDR3 is 15 amino acids. Trimming left V 6 bases short and J 0 bases short, with 12 bases between. The CDR3 protein is CASSPPQSSYNEQFF. CDR3 nucleotide sequence: TGTGCCAGCAGCCCCCCACAGAGCTCCTACAATGAGCAGTTCTTC.

The V call is TRBV7-9, the J call TRBJ1-5; D might be TRBD1 (5 bases). Germline CDR1 and CDR2: SEHNR and FQNEAQ (reference sequence). The CDR3 covers 17 residues. The V end lost 1 base, the J end lost 0 bases, and 13 bases lay between the germline ends. CDR3 in amino acids: CASSLVEGPYSNQPQHF. The CDR3 DNA is TGTGCCAGCAGCTTAGTTGAGGGGCCCTATAGCAATCAGCCCCAGCATTTT.

This rearrangement joins TRBV18 to TRBJ2-3; TRBD2 might be the D (6 bases). Trimming stripped 2 bases from V and 2 bases from J, with 11 bases between. The CDR3 length is 15 residues. Germline V gene lookup returns CDR1 KGHSH and CDR2 LQKENI. In DNA, the CDR3 is TGTGCCAGCTCACCAGTAGGCGGGAACACAGATACGCAGTATTTT. It is translated as CASSPVGGNTDTQYF.

This clonotype was counted ten times or more. The chain recombines TRBV5-1 with TRBJ2-5; 8 bases line up with TRBD1. CDR3 length equals 15 residues. CDR1 and CDR2 (germline): SGHRS, YFSETQ. The V segment lost 4 bases and the J segment 3 bases; nucleotides outside the gene matches: 8. The DNA for the CDR3 is TGCGCCAGCAGCAGTACCGGGACAGGAGAAGAGACCCAGTACTTC. It encodes CASSSTGTGEETQYF.

This clonotype was found many times. The V gene is TRBV5-6, the J gene TRBJ2-2; the match to TRBD1 covers 7 bases. With 1 base clipped from V and 6 bases from J, the junction kept 6 bases outside the gene matches. The CDR3 covers 15 residues. Germline V gives CDR1 SGHDT, CDR2 YYEEEE. The CDR3, as DNA: TGTGCCAGCAGCTTGCCCAGGGGGATCCCCGGGGAGCTGTTTTTT. The encoded protein is CASSLPRGIPGELFF.

The V and J genes are TRBV4-1 and TRBJ2-4; D possibly matches TRBD1 or TRBD2 (6 bases each). Germline CDR1 and CDR2: MGHRA and YSYEKL. The CDR3 totals 15 residues. V was trimmed by 6 bases and J by 0 bases, leaving 12 bases between them. The CDR3 loop reads CASRTGALAKNIQYF. The CDR3 DNA reads TGCGCCAGCAGAACGGGGGCCTTAGCCAAAAACATTCAGTACTTC.

This clonotype was observed a handful of times. This chain's CDR3 is CASSETGSWATDTQYF. CDR3 nucleotides: TGCGCCAGCAGCGAGACCGGCTCATGGGCAACAGATACGCAGTATTTT. The J gene is TRBJ2-3, the V gene TRBV5-1; D is unclear. The CDR3 is made up of 16 amino acids. Trimming left V 4 bases short and J 3 bases short, with 18 bases between. Germline V gene sequence: CDR1 SGHRS, CDR2 YFSETQ.

The chain uses TRBV19 and TRBJ2-1; D call uncertain. Germline V lookup: CDR1 LNHDA, CDR2 SQIVND (reference sequence). The CDR3 is made up of 12 amino acids. The germline V and J ends were trimmed by 2 bases and 9 bases, with 8 bases remaining between them. CDR3 protein: CASSIQASEQFF. The DNA for the CDR3 is TGTGCCAGTAGTATACAGGCGAGTGAGCAGTTCTTC.

This clonotype was recorded a few times. The J gene is TRBJ2-1, the V gene TRBV11-2; D possibly uses TRBD1 or TRBD2 (5 bases each). The CDR3 is 13 residues long. V shed 3 bases and J shed 7 bases, with 10 bases lying between them. Germline V lookup: CDR1 SGHAT, CDR2 FQNNGV. The CDR3: CASSLHGTNEQFF. DNA of the CDR3: TGTGCCAGCAGCTTGCACGGGACGAATGAGCAGTTCTTC. Full variable domain (outside the CDR3, taken from reference TRBV11-2 and TRBJ2-1): EAGVAQSPRYKIIEKRQSVAFWCNPISGHATLYWYQQILGQGPKLLIQFQNNGVVDDSQLPKDRFSAERLKGVDSTLKIQPAKLEDSAVYLCASSLHGTNEQFFGPGTRLTVL.

This clonotype was detected ten times or more. The rearrangement joins TRBV12-3 or TRBV12-4 to TRBJ2-7; D is possibly TRBD2 (5 bases). The CDR3 extends over 12 amino acids. V dropped 8 bases and J dropped 6 bases, with 14 bases sitting between them. The CDR3 protein is CASQEVVGEQYF. DNA of the CDR3: TGTGCCAGCCAGGAGGTAGTGGGCGAGCAGTACTTC.

This clonotype came up a few times. This sequence joins TRBV6-1 and TRBJ2-5; 8 bases line up with TRBD1. The CDR3 length is 16 residues. Germline lookup yields CDR1 MNHNS and CDR2 SASEGT. V dropped 5 bases and J dropped 2; count of bases not matched to a gene: 10. The CDR3 DNA is TGTGCCAGCAGTCCCCTGACAGGGGACCTACAAGAGACCCAGTACTTC. It is translated as CASSPLTGDLQETQYF.

This clonotype turned up a few times. The rearrangement joins TRBV7-9 to TRBJ1-6; D unresolved. Germline-derived CDR1 and CDR2 are SEHNR and FQNEAQ (reference sequence). The CDR3 covers 13 residues. Deletions cut 3 bases from V and 9 bases from J, with 9 bases between. The CDR3: CASSLLSGSPLHF. CDR3 bases: TGTGCCAGCAGCTTGTTAAGCGGTTCACCCCTCCACTTT.

This chain uses TRBV6-6 with TRBJ2-1; D is uncertain. In germline, CDR1 is MNHNY, CDR2 SVGAGI (reference sequence). The CDR3 consists of 11 residues. Between the trimmed V and J ends, which lost 2 bases and 8 bases, there was a span of 4 bases. CDR3 in DNA: TGTGCCAGCAGTTACGTGTATGAGCAGTTCTTC. This gives the protein CASSYVYEQFF.

V gene TRBV10-2 combines with J gene TRBJ1-1; TRBD1 might be the D (5 bases). Germline CDR1 reads WSHSY; CDR2 reads SAAADI. CDR3 length equals 14 residues. The ends were cut back, 7 bases at V and 3 bases at J, with 15 bases in the middle. This chain's CDR3 is CASKGRVGDTEAFF. CDR3 nucleotides: TGCGCCAGCAAGGGACGGGTAGGTGACACTGAAGCTTTCTTT.

The chain is built from TRBV20-1 and TRBJ1-1; 9 nucleotides agree with TRBD1. V was pared by 3 bases and J by 5 bases, with 4 bases of the junction left unmatched. Germline V gives CDR1 DFQATT, CDR2 SNEGSKA (reference sequence). The CDR3 has 13 amino acids. CDR3 nucleotides: TGCAGTGCTAGGGGACAGGGCGGAACTGAAGCTTTCTTT. It translates to CSARGQGGTEAFF.

The chain has TRBV18 and TRBJ1-2; no firm D call. This CDR3 region has 14 residues. Trimming removed 3 bases at V and 8 bases at J, with 16 bases between. Per germline, CDR1 KGHSH and CDR2 LQKENI. The CDR3 nucleotides read TGTGCCAGCTCACCTTTGACGGGTCAGGACGGCTACACCTTC. Encoded protein: CASSPLTGQDGYTF.

The gene calls are TRBV12-3 or TRBV12-4 and TRBJ2-4, with D possibly matching TRBD1 (6 bases). This CDR3 has 15 amino acids. V lost 5 bases and J 1 base, leaving 12 bases between the germline ends. CDR3 sequence reads: CASSEQGSAKNIQYF. CDR3 in DNA: TGTGCCAGCAGTGAACAGGGATCGGCCAAAAACATTCAGTACTTC.

This clonotype was found a few times. The gene calls are TRBV6-2 or TRBV6-3 and TRBJ1-5; D uncertain. The CDR3 spans 12 residues. V lost 6 bases and J 5 bases, leaving 8 bases between the germline ends. Germline CDR1 MNHEY, CDR2 SVGEGT. CDR3 residues: CASSSRDQPQHF. CDR3 nucleotides: TGTGCCAGCAGCTCCCGGGATCAGCCCCAGCATTTT.

Only a few counts were recorded for this clonotype. The chain recombines TRBV24-1 with TRBJ2-5, with D possibly being TRBD1 (6 bases). The CDR3 runs 14 residues. Germline CDR1 reads KGHDR; CDR2 reads SFDVKD. V dropped 4 bases and J dropped 2 bases, with 10 bases sitting between them. The CDR3 sequence: CATSDLDSQETQYF. The CDR3 nucleotides are TGTGCCACCAGTGACCTGGACAGTCAAGAGACCCAGTACTTC.

This clonotype has only a few counts. The chain combines TRBV7-9 with TRBJ2-7; D may correspond to TRBD1 or TRBD2 (6 bases each). Germline V lookup: CDR1 SEHNR, CDR2 FQNEAQ (reference sequence). The V end was cut by 0 bases, the J end by 7 bases, with 13 bases between. There are 14 residues in the CDR3. The chain's CDR3 is CASSLAWGAAEQYF. Here the CDR3 DNA reads TGTGCCAGCAGCTTAGCGTGGGGGGCGGCGGAGCAGTACTTC.

This clonotype was detected ten times or more. In DNA form, the CDR3 reads TGCGCCAGCAGCTCTTACCGGGGTCACAATGAGCAGTTCTTC. Amino acid sequence: CASSSYRGHNEQFF. V is TRBV5-1 and J is TRBJ2-1, with D tentatively TRBD2 (5 bases). Germline loops: CDR1 SGHRS, CDR2 YFSETQ. V lost 3 bases and J lost 5, with 12 bases in between. The CDR3 is 14 residues long. The full variable domain, rest sourced from reference TRBV5-1 and TRBJ2-1, is KAGVTQTPRYLIKTRGQQVTLSCSPISGHRSVSWYQQTPGQGLQFLFEYFSETQRNKGNFPGRFSGRQFSNSRSEMNVSTLELGDSALYLCASSSYRGHNEQFFGPGTRLTVL.

The chain carries TRBV12-3 or TRBV12-4 and TRBJ1-2, with 9 bases matching TRBD1. The J segment lost 3 bases and the V segment lost 11 bases, leaving 13 bases of the junction unmatched. CDR3 size: 15 residues. This CDR3 reads CALGTGMSTDYGYTF. Written as DNA, the CDR3 is TGTGCCTTGGGGACAGGGATGAGTACGGACTATGGCTACACCTTC.

This clonotype was detected only a few times. The J gene is TRBJ1-1, the V gene TRBV12-3 or TRBV12-4; a possible D gene is TRBD1 (5 bases). V was trimmed by 3 bases and J by 7 bases, leaving 12 bases between them. The CDR3 spans 13 residues. CDR3 nucleotides: TGTGCCAGCAGTTTGGCAGGGTTTGGTGAAGCTTTCTTT. The encoded protein is CASSLAGFGEAFF.